The rows below give T cell receptor beta chains drawn from one sample of a study of T cell responses to AZD1222 COVID-19 vaccine. Libraries were prepared by immunoSEQ multiplex PCR; TCRdb keeps only in-frame clonotypes and omits some of them. The sample includes some 100,000 clones, around 90% of them seen just once. Sequenced here: peripheral blood, sampled on day 0 of MenACWY control vaccination. The receptors stem from an adult in good health. CDR3s include the opening cysteine and the closing phenylalanine or tryptophan. Each record gives: clone size, D gene, V gene, J gene, CDR3 protein, CDR3 DNA. A D gene is named only where the DNA matches it firmly. Where a row states a size, it is once, few, many or the class of an expanded clone; other rows omit it.

-	-	TRBV28	TRBJ1-2	CASSLGSAYGYTF	TGTGCCAGCAGTTTGGGCAGTGCCTATGGCTACACCTTC
-	-	TRBV6-4	TRBJ2-3	CASSDSFGGTAQYF	TGTGCCAGCAGTGACTCATTTGGGGGGACCGCGCAGTATTTT
-	TRBD2	TRBV12-5	TRBJ2-1	CASGSTSGTSSYNEQFF	TGTGCTAGTGGTTCAACTAGCGGGACAAGCTCCTACAATGAGCAGTTCTTC
-	-	TRBV5-4	TRBJ1-2	CASSHSVGSGYGYTF	TGTGCCAGCAGCCATTCCGTAGGGAGTGGGTATGGCTACACCTTC
-	-	TRBV5-1	TRBJ1-6	CASSPGPGHLNSPLHF	TGCGCCAGCAGCCCTGGTCCGGGACACCTTAATTCACCCCTCCACTTT
-	-	TRBV29-1	TRBJ2-3	CSVGQHDSTDTQYF	TGCAGCGTTGGCCAGCACGACAGCACAGATACGCAGTATTTT
-	-	TRBV19	TRBJ1-5	CASSQRTGNQPQHF	TGTGCCAGTAGTCAAAGGACGGGGAATCAGCCCCAGCATTTT
-	-	TRBV7-2	TRBJ2-3	CASSLGARTDTQYF	TGTGCCAGCAGCTTGGGGGCCAGGACAGATACGCAGTATTTT
-	-	TRBV24-1	TRBJ2-1	CATSDRLAYNEQFF	TGTGCCACCAGTGATCGGCTAGCCTACAATGAGCAGTTCTTC
-	-	TRBV15	TRBJ1-1	CATRIQAVANTEAFF	TGTGCCACCAGAATACAGGCAGTGGCGAACACTGAAGCTTTCTTT
-	-	TRBV6-2/TRBV6-3	TRBJ2-1	CASSWTGIYNEQFF	TGTGCCAGCAGTTGGACGGGAATATACAATGAGCAGTTCTTC
-	-	TRBV9	TRBJ2-3	CASSVVASLSTDTQYF	TGTGCCAGCAGCGTAGTTGCTAGCCTCAGCACAGATACGCAGTATTTT
-	-	TRBV27	TRBJ1-2	CASSFGGAGHGYTF	TGTGCCAGCAGTTTCGGAGGGGCAGGTCATGGCTACACCTTC
-	TRBD2	TRBV5-4	TRBJ2-2	CASSSAPSGSTTGELFF	TGTGCCAGCAGCTCCGCCCCTAGCGGGAGTACCACCGGGGAGCTGTTTTTT
-	-	TRBV5-1	TRBJ1-6	CASSLAQGNSPLHF	TGCGCCAGCAGCTTGGCCCAGGGTAATTCACCCCTCCACTTT
-	TRBD2	TRBV27	TRBJ2-5	CASRANGGFQETQYF	TGTGCCAGCAGGGCCAACGGGGGGTTCCAAGAGACCCAGTACTTC
-	TRBD1	TRBV4-3	TRBJ1-2	CASSQEDPGQGYYGYTF	TGCGCCAGCAGCCAAGAAGATCCGGGACAGGGGTACTATGGCTACACCTTC
-	TRBD1	TRBV25-1	TRBJ1-2	CASSVGQGAGYTF	TGTGCCAGCAGTGTAGGGCAGGGGGCAGGCTACACCTTC
-	-	TRBV7-6	TRBJ1-4	CASSLVARANEKLFF	TGTGCCAGCAGCTTAGTTGCCAGGGCAAATGAAAAACTGTTTTTT
once	-	TRBV4-3	TRBJ1-3	CASSQGFGGAGNTIYF	TGCGCCAGCAGCCAAGGGTTTGGTGGGGCTGGAAACACCATATATTTT
-	TRBD2	TRBV6-1	TRBJ2-2	CASSGIRTSSGELFF	TGTGCCAGCAGTGGAATCCGGACTAGCTCGGGGGAGCTGTTTTTT
-	-	TRBV6-5	TRBJ1-6	CASSSLSGYNSPLHF	TGTGCCAGCAGTTCTTTGTCAGGGTATAATTCACCCCTCCACTTT
-	TRBD2	TRBV7-6	TRBJ2-7	CASSGRLAGDQSLRKQYF	TGTGCCAGCAGCGGTCGACTAGCGGGGGATCAATCCCTACGAAAGCAGTACTTC
-	-	TRBV27	TRBJ2-5	CASSPTGRQETQYF	TGTGCCAGCAGTCCTACAGGGCGCCAAGAGACCCAGTACTTC
-	-	TRBV28	TRBJ2-7	CASSLVGGEQYF	TGTGCCAGCAGTTTGGTCGGTGGCGAGCAGTACTTC
-	-	TRBV6-4	TRBJ2-6	CASSDSGEGSGANVLTF	TGTGCCAGCAGTGATTCCGGCGAAGGATCCGGGGCCAACGTCCTGACTTTC
once	-	TRBV15	TRBJ2-2	CATSRDLGSANTGELFF	TGTGCCACCAGCAGAGATCTTGGGTCAGCGAACACCGGGGAGCTGTTTTTT
-	-	TRBV19	TRBJ2-7	CASSMALGSEQYF	TGTGCCAGTAGTATGGCCCTTGGCTCGGAGCAGTACTTC
-	-	TRBV4-1	TRBJ2-7	CASSQSPSGDYYEQYF	TGCGCCAGCAGCCAAAGCCCCAGCGGAGACTACTACGAGCAGTACTTC
few	-	TRBV30	TRBJ1-1	CAWSVSGTAFF	TGTGCCTGGAGTGTCTCGGGGACAGCTTTCTTT
-	-	TRBV27	TRBJ2-7	CASSLSGQPYEQYF	TGTGCCAGCAGTTTATCGGGGCAACCCTACGAGCAGTACTTC
-	TRBD1	TRBV6-5	TRBJ2-7	CATRDRVHEQYF	TGTGCCACCAGGGACAGGGTCCACGAGCAGTACTTC
-	TRBD1	TRBV2	TRBJ1-2	CASTPHQYTSLTGYGYTF	TGTGCCAGCACCCCACACCAATATACTTCCTTGACAGGGTATGGCTACACCTTC
few	-	TRBV4-1	TRBJ2-1	CASSPRTQEPYNEQFF	TGCGCCAGCAGCCCCAGAACGCAGGAGCCCTACAATGAGCAGTTCTTC
few	-	TRBV9	TRBJ1-1	CASSPTRQPGTEAFF	TGTGCCAGCAGCCCAACCAGACAGCCAGGCACTGAAGCTTTCTTT
few	-	TRBV7-3	TRBJ2-3	CASSLTGGVGTDTQYF	TGTGCCAGCAGCTTAACGGGGGGAGTAGGCACAGATACGCAGTATTTT
-	-	TRBV27	TRBJ1-3	CASSLAGQSGNTIYF	TGTGCCAGCAGTTTAGCCGGACAGAGTGGAAACACCATATATTTT
-	-	TRBV4-1	TRBJ1-5	CASSLGWAGLVRQPQHF	TGCGCCAGCAGTCTTGGTTGGGCAGGGCTCGTTCGTCAGCCCCAGCATTTT
-	TRBD2	TRBV18	TRBJ2-7	CASSPSGRGSYEQYF	TGTGCCAGCTCACCGAGCGGGAGAGGATCCTACGAGCAGTACTTC
-	-	TRBV18	TRBJ1-4	CASSLLGGSGEKLFF	TGTGCCAGCTCCCTCCTCGGCGGTTCGGGGGAAAAACTGTTTTTT
-	-	TRBV7-2	TRBJ2-7	CASSPRGGTVHEQYF	TGTGCCAGCAGCCCCCGTGGAGGGACCGTCCACGAGCAGTACTTC
-	TRBD2	TRBV27	TRBJ2-3	CASRQTLGGGAADTQYF	TGTGCCAGCAGGCAAACTCTGGGCGGGGGGGCGGCAGATACGCAGTATTTT
-	-	TRBV5-6	TRBJ1-2	CASSLTGIVHGYTF	TGTGCCAGCAGCTTAACGGGGATAGTTCATGGCTACACCTTC
-	-	TRBV7-9	TRBJ2-1	CASSHYNEQFF	TGTGCCAGCAGCCATTACAATGAGCAGTTCTTC
once	-	TRBV7-9	TRBJ1-1	CASSWQGYPEAFF	TGTGCCAGCAGCTGGCAGGGTTACCCAGAAGCTTTCTTT
-	-	TRBV27	TRBJ2-1	CASSLRDTDNEQFF	TGTGCCAGCAGTTTAAGGGACACCGACAATGAGCAGTTCTTC
-	TRBD2	TRBV19	TRBJ2-5	CASSIGLAGDQETQYF	TGTGCCAGTAGTATAGGACTAGCGGGGGATCAAGAGACCCAGTACTTC